The entry below describes one T cell receptor beta chain. A much larger clonotype is one base distant, so this may be a read error. The sample originates from a study of T cells in Graves' hyperthyroidism and ophthalmopathy. Study summary: Peripheral blood draws took place at initial diagnosis, ahead of any treatment.

RNA transcripts were the template for amplifying TCR beta CDR3 regions. The HTBI primer set was used in a first-round RT-PCR of the TCR CDR3. TCRdb reanalysed the multiplex PCR reads using MiXCR and keeps one entry per CDR3 protein. The sample has about 180,000 distinct CDR3 sequences, less than 10% seen once. Disease duration under 2 months; hyperthyroidism patients were aged 18 to 65. Diagnostic assessment was based on clinical symptoms, serum thyroxine and TRAb, thyroid ultrasound and orbital computed tomography. 10 ml fresh peripheral blood yielded the PBMCs. In germline, CDR1 is ENHRY, CDR2 SYGVKD. The CDR3 consists of 13 residues.

This TCR came from a woman between 18 and 30 years old with Graves' hyperthyroidism that later progressed to Graves' ophthalmopathy. The genes are TRBV10-3 and TRBJ2-5, with D hard to call. The source material was blood. CDR3: CAVSEGGLKTQYF. The DNA of the CDR3 is TGTGCCGTCAGTGAAGGTGGGCTGAAGACCCAGTACTTC.